The 30 T cell receptor beta chains below come from one sample, sequenced in a study of T cell repertoires in cytomegalovirus infection. TCRdb analysed the reads with MiXCR anew, one entry per CDR3 protein. Of around 450,000 distinct CDR3 sequences in the sample, approximately 32% were seen once. Sequenced input: PBMCs. These TCRs come from a human donor in good health (CMV status not recorded). Some clones in this sample may be carry-over from other donors' samples.

The J gene is TRBJ1-6, the V gene TRBV4-3; 7 positions match TRBD1. Germline V lookup: CDR1 LGHNA, CDR2 YSLEER. CDR3 length: 16 residues. Unmatched junction bases numbered 2, after V lost 0 bases and J lost 3 bases. CDR3 amino acids: CASSQDQGDYNSPLHF. CDR3 nucleotides: TGCGCCAGCAGCCAAGATCAGGGGGACTATAATTCACCCCTCCACTTT.

This clonotype came up a few times. The V and J genes are TRBV7-6 and TRBJ2-2, with D perhaps TRBD1 (6 bases). V gave up 4 bases and J gave up 4 bases, with 16 bases separating them. Germline V gene sequence: CDR1 SGHVS, CDR2 FNYEAQ. The CDR3 contains 16 residues. For the CDR3, the DNA is TGTGCCAGCAGCTCAATACTGGGGGCAGCCACCGGGGAGCTGTTTTTT. This codes for CASSSILGAATGELFF.

This clonotype has just a few counts. The rearrangement uses TRBV19 and TRBJ1-1; D is ambiguous. Germline CDR1 LNHDA, CDR2 SQIVND (reference sequence). The CDR3 covers 15 residues. The V and J ends lost 5 bases and 3 bases respectively, with 16 bases between them. The CDR3 DNA reads as TGTGCCAGTAGTGGCGGTTTTCGACTCTACACTGAAGCTTTCTTT. Protein: CASSGGFRLYTEAFF. Supplemented by reference TRBV19 and TRBJ1-1, the full variable domain reads DGGITQSPKYLFRKEGQNVTLSCEQNLNHDAMYWYRQDPGQGLRLIYYSQIVNDFQKGDIAEGYSVSREKKESFPLTVTSAQKNPTAFYLCASSGGFRLYTEAFFGQGTRLTVV.

This clonotype was found a few times. The chain employs TRBV6-2 or TRBV6-3 and TRBJ1-5, with D perhaps TRBD1 (6 bases). The V gene's germline CDR1 is MNHEY and CDR2 SVGEGT. The CDR3 has 16 residues. V shed 2 bases and J shed 4 bases, with 15 bases lying between them. The CDR3 is CASSYGRGRNNQPQHF. The CDR3 DNA sequence: TGTGCCAGCAGTTACGGCCGGGGGCGGAATAATCAGCCCCAGCATTTT.

This clonotype was picked up a small number of times. A junction boundary mismatches the germline segment, possibly from a read error. V is TRBV20-1 and J is TRBJ2-7; D might be TRBD2 (6 bases). The CDR3 is made up of 14 amino acids. Germline V gene lookup returns CDR1 DFQATT and CDR2 SNEGSKA (reference sequence). In nucleotides, the CDR3 is TGCAGTGCTGGAGATCGGGGGTCGTCCTACGAGCAGTACTTC. This translates into CSAGDRGSSYEQYF.

In its sample, this clonotype was seen a few times. The chain is built from TRBV7-8 and TRBJ2-1; tentatively, D is TRBD1 (7 bases). Germline CDR1 SGHVS, CDR2 FQNEAQ. The CDR3 consists of 16 residues. V was trimmed by 7 bases and J by 1 base, leaving 17 bases between them. CDR3 protein: CASNKGGAGSYNEQFF. The DNA for the CDR3 is TGTGCCAGCAACAAAGGGGGCGCGGGGTCCTACAATGAGCAGTTCTTC.

A few counts support this clonotype. The rearrangement links TRBV7-6 to TRBJ2-6, with TRBD1 matching 8 bases. The germline V gene encodes CDR1 SGHVS and CDR2 FNYEAQ. Losses at the gene ends were 5 bases for V and 2 bases for J; bases not matched to a gene: 8. This CDR3 is built from 17 residues. Here the CDR3 DNA reads TGTGCCAGCAGCAGAGAGAAACAGGGGGCTGGGGCCAACGTCCTGACTTTC. As protein: CASSREKQGAGANVLTF. Full variable domain (missing parts from reference TRBV7-6 and TRBJ2-6): GAGVSQSPRYKVTKRGQDVALRCDPISGHVSLYWYRQALGQGPEFLTYFNYEAQQDKSGLPNDRFSAERPEGSISTLTIQRTEQRDSAMYRCASSREKQGAGANVLTFGAGSRLTVL.

The CDR3 nucleotides are TGCAGTGCTAGGGTCCCGGGCGGGGGGAGGTATGAGCAGTTCTTC. The encoded protein is CSARVPGGGRYEQFF. The chain joins TRBV20-1 to TRBJ2-1, with 8 bases that match TRBD2. CDR3 length equals 15 residues. The germline V gene encodes CDR1 DFQATT and CDR2 SNEGSKA (reference sequence). V trimming: 3 bases; J trimming: 8 bases; junction bases outside the gene matches: 12.

This clonotype occurred a few times. The chain couples TRBV15 to TRBJ2-7; 11 nucleotides match TRBD1. Losses at the gene ends were 1 base for V and 4 bases for J; bases not matched to a gene: 3. The CDR3 totals 15 residues. CDR1 and CDR2 from the germline V gene are LNHNV and YYDKDF (reference sequence). CDR3 in amino acids: CATSRAGTGGYEQYF. The CDR3 nucleotides read TGTGCCACCAGCAGAGCCGGGACAGGGGGGTACGAGCAGTACTTC.

The CDR3 here is CSASGDNTDTQYF. The CDR3 bases are TGCAGTGCTAGTGGGGACAACACAGATACGCAGTATTTT. The chain carries TRBV20-1 and TRBJ2-3; D may be TRBD1 (6 bases). The CDR3 spans 13 residues. CDR1 and CDR2 (germline): DFQATT, SNEGSKA (reference sequence). Trimming pared 3 bases from V and 2 bases from J, leaving 9 bases between.

The sample holds a few counts of this clonotype. This chain links TRBV6-5 with TRBJ1-1; D remains unclear. Germline CDR1 is MNHEY and CDR2 is SVGAGI. V shed 2 bases and J shed 5 bases, with 15 bases lying between them. This CDR3 is built from 15 residues. The CDR3 loop is CASSYGLGGGTEAFF. CDR3 DNA sequence: TGTGCCAGCAGTTACGGGCTGGGAGGCGGGACTGAAGCTTTCTTT.

Many counts were recorded for this clonotype. The chain links TRBV7-2 to TRBJ1-2; 7 bases match TRBD1. Germline V lookup: CDR1 SGHTA, CDR2 FQGNSA. The V segment lost 3 bases and the J segment 0 bases; nucleotides outside the gene matches: 4. This CDR3 is 15 amino acids long. The CDR3 DNA reads TGTGCCAGCAGCTTGGTCACAGGGGCTAACTATGGCTACACCTTC. Its protein product is CASSLVTGANYGYTF.

The chain recombines TRBV2 with TRBJ1-2; the match to TRBD1 covers 9 bases. The CDR3 has 15 residues. The trim removed 3 bases at V and 8 bases at J, leaving 10 bases unmatched. Germline CDR1 and CDR2: SNHLY and FYNNEI. The CDR3 coding sequence is TGTGCCAGCAGTGATCCGGGACAGGGTCAGCGCGGCTACACCTTC. It yields the protein CASSDPGQGQRGYTF.

The chain employs TRBV6-1 and TRBJ1-1, with a tentative D call TRBD1 (6 bases). The CDR3 loop spans 16 amino acids. Germline lookup yields CDR1 MNHNS and CDR2 SASEGT. With 5 bases removed from V and 1 base from J, the gap between germline ends came to 17 bases. The CDR3 DNA follows: TGTGCCAGCAGTTCCACCGGGACACGGACGAACACTGAAGCTTTCTTT. This translates into CASSSTGTRTNTEAFF.

This clonotype has just a few counts. The chain is built from TRBV27 and TRBJ1-4; D uncertain. CDR3 length equals 15 residues. Germline CDR1 MNHEY, CDR2 SMNVEV (reference sequence). V gave up 6 bases and J gave up 3 bases, with 14 bases separating them. This CDR3 is CASRIGVSANEKLFF. Written as DNA, the CDR3 is TGTGCCAGCAGGATAGGAGTCAGTGCTAATGAAAAACTGTTTTTT. Using reference TRBV27 and TRBJ1-4 for the parts outside the CDR3, the full variable domain is EAQVTQNPRYLITVTGKKLTVTCSQNMNHEYMSWYRQDPGLGLRQIYYSMNVEVTDKGDVPEGYKVSRKEKRNFPLILESPSPNQTSLYFCASRIGVSANEKLFFGSGTQLSVL.

This clonotype has ten or more counts. The rearrangement uses TRBV7-2 and TRBJ1-1; 7 bases are a match to TRBD1. The CDR3 consists of 15 residues. The J segment lost 0 bases and the V segment lost 11 bases, leaving 12 bases of the junction unmatched. Germline V gene sequence: CDR1 SGHTA, CDR2 FQGNSA. Written as DNA, the CDR3 is TGTGCCGCTAAACCTTGGGACAGCATGAACACTGAAGCTTTCTTT. Translating gives CAAKPWDSMNTEAFF.

The V and J genes are TRBV18 and TRBJ2-7; tentatively, D is TRBD1 or TRBD2 (6 bases each). V lost 2 bases, J lost 3 bases, and 20 bases lay in between. The CDR3 covers 17 residues. Germline V gene data show CDR1 as KGHSH and CDR2 as LQKENI. Written as DNA, the CDR3 is TGTGCCAGCTCACCATTAGGTTGGGGGGCCGACGGCTACGAGCAGTACTTC. It specifies CASSPLGWGADGYEQYF.

This clonotype came up many times. V gene TRBV6-1 combines with J gene TRBJ2-7; 7 bases line up with TRBD1. This CDR3 has 14 amino acids. CDR1 is MNHNS and CDR2 is SASEGT in the germline V gene. V lost 9 bases, J lost 3 bases, and 11 bases stayed unmatched. The CDR3 loop reads CASFRDRPIYEQYF. CDR3 DNA sequence: TGTGCCAGTTTCCGGGACAGACCCATCTACGAGCAGTACTTC.

This clonotype was seen many times. The chain carries TRBV12-3 or TRBV12-4 and TRBJ2-2; weak D call: TRBD2 (5 bases). This CDR3 region has 14 residues. Trimming shortened V by 5 bases and J by 4 bases, and 11 bases separated the two germline ends. CDR3 residues: CASSMRARTGELFF. In nucleotides, the CDR3 is TGTGCCAGCAGTATGAGGGCCCGCACCGGGGAGCTGTTTTTT.

This clonotype was seen many times. The rearrangement joins TRBV6-2 or TRBV6-3 to TRBJ2-3; TRBD1 aligns across 12 bases. The CDR3 is made up of 15 amino acids. The V gene end was trimmed by 8 bases and the J gene end by 4 bases; junction bases not matched to a gene: 7. CDR1 MNHEY and CDR2 SVGEGT come from the germline V gene. In DNA, the CDR3 is TGTGCCAGCGTACGGGACAGGGGGCTGGCAGATACGCAGTATTTT. Its protein product is CASVRDRGLADTQYF.

The chain links TRBV7-3 to TRBJ1-4, with 9 bases aligning to TRBD1. The CDR3 sequence is 16 residues long. In germline, CDR1 is SGHTA, CDR2 FQGTGA. J gave up 7 bases and V 3 bases, and 9 bases lay outside the gene matches. The CDR3 DNA is TGTGCCAGCAGCTTGAGAGCAGGACAGGGGAGTGAAAAACTGTTTTTT. It codes for CASSLRAGQGSEKLFF.

The chain joins TRBV7-9 to TRBJ2-2, with D tentatively TRBD1 or TRBD2 (5 bases each). Trimming took off 5 bases at V and 6 bases at J, with 16 bases between the two ends. The CDR3 is made up of 15 amino acids. The germline gives CDR1 SEHNR, CDR2 FQNEAQ (reference sequence). CDR3 DNA sequence: TGTGCCAGCAGCCCCCCGGGGAAAGGGGCCGGGGAGCTGTTTTTT. It codes for CASSPPGKGAGELFF.

This rearrangement joins TRBV6-2 or TRBV6-3 to TRBJ2-7, with D unresolved. From germline, CDR1 is MNHEY and CDR2 SVGEGT. This CDR3 has 14 residues. V was pared by 2 bases and J by 0 bases, with 8 bases between. The CDR3 DNA sequence: TGTGCCAGCAGTTACGATTCAAGCTCCTACGAGCAGTACTTC. It specifies CASSYDSSSYEQYF.

The chain recombines TRBV6-6 with TRBJ2-3, with D possibly TRBD1 on 6 matching bases. Trimming shortened V by 6 bases and J by 1 base, and 14 bases separated the two germline ends. Germline CDR1 MNHNY, CDR2 SVGAGI (reference sequence). The CDR3 spans 15 residues. CDR3 amino acids: CASRPTGTRTDTQYF. The CDR3 nucleotides are TGTGCCAGCAGGCCCACAGGGACCCGCACAGATACGCAGTATTTT.

Points on this clonotype: This may be a read error, as it is one base from a much larger clone. This rearrangement joins TRBV6-1 to TRBJ2-7; tentative D call: TRBD1 (5 bases). From germline, CDR1 is MNHNS and CDR2 SASEGT. The CDR3 has 16 amino acids. V lost 7 bases and J lost 4, with 23 bases in between. CDR3 loop: CASTSDKFWGSYEQYF. Written as DNA, the CDR3 is TGTGCCAGCACCTCCGACAAATTCTGGGGCTCTTACGAGCAGTACTTC.

This clonotype was recorded many times. This chain joins TRBV15 and TRBJ2-6; D call uncertain. Germline CDR1 LNHNV, CDR2 YYDKDF (reference sequence). This CDR3 comprises 15 residues. V was pared by 6 bases and J by 0 bases, with 9 bases between. CDR3 region: CATRDQSSGANVLTF. The CDR3 nucleotides read TGTGCCACCAGGGATCAGAGCTCTGGGGCCAACGTCCTGACTTTC.

This clonotype came up many times. J is TRBJ2-3 and V is TRBV7-2, with D tentatively TRBD2 (5 bases). This CDR3 comprises 17 residues. Germline values: CDR1 SGHTA, CDR2 FQGNSA. The V end was cut by 1 base, the J end by 4 bases, with 18 bases between. The CDR3 DNA reads TGTGCCAGCAGCTTAGAGATTAGGCTAGCCTCGGCAGATACGCAGTATTTT. Amino acids: CASSLEIRLASADTQYF.

In this sample, this clonotype turned up many times. The rearrangement uses TRBV20-1 and TRBJ1-6, with no clear D. Per germline, CDR1 DFQATT and CDR2 SNEGSKA (reference sequence). The CDR3 sequence is 12 residues long. Trimming stripped 4 bases from V and 12 bases from J, with 13 bases between. In DNA form, the CDR3 reads TGCAGTGCTACCCTTGCGGAGGGACCCCTCCACTTT. Translating it yields CSATLAEGPLHF.

This rearrangement joins TRBV11-2 to TRBJ1-4; TRBD1 aligns across 9 bases. The CDR3 consists of 16 residues. Germline V gene sequence: CDR1 SGHAT, CDR2 FQNNGV. Trimming removed 3 bases from V and 5 bases from J; junction bases left unmatched: 7. The CDR3 spells CASSFGTGHHNEKLFF. CDR3 bases: TGTGCCAGCAGCTTTGGGACAGGGCATCACAATGAAAAACTGTTTTTT.

J is TRBJ1-1 and V is TRBV6-1; 7 bases match TRBD1. CDR3 length equals 14 residues. CDR1 and CDR2 (germline): MNHNS, SASEGT. V trimming: 6 bases; J trimming: 0 bases; junction bases outside the gene matches: 4. The CDR3 reads CASRGGQMNTEAFF. The CDR3 DNA follows: TGTGCCAGCAGGGGGGGACAGATGAACACTGAAGCTTTCTTT.